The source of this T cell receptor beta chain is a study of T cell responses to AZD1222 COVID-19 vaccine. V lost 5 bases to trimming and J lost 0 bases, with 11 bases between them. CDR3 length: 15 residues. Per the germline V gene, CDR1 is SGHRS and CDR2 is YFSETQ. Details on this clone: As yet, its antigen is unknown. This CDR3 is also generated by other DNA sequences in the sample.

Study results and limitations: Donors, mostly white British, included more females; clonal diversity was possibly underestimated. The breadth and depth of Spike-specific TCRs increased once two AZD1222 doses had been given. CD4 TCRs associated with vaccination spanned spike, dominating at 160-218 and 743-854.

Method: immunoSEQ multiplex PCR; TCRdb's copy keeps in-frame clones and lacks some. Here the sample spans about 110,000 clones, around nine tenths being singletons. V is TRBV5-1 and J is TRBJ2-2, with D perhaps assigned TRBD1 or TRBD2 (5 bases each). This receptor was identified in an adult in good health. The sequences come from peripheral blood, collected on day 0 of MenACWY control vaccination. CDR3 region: CASSPGTANTGELFF. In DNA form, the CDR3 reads TGCGCCAGCAGTCCCGGGACGGCGAACACCGGGGAGCTGTTTTTT.